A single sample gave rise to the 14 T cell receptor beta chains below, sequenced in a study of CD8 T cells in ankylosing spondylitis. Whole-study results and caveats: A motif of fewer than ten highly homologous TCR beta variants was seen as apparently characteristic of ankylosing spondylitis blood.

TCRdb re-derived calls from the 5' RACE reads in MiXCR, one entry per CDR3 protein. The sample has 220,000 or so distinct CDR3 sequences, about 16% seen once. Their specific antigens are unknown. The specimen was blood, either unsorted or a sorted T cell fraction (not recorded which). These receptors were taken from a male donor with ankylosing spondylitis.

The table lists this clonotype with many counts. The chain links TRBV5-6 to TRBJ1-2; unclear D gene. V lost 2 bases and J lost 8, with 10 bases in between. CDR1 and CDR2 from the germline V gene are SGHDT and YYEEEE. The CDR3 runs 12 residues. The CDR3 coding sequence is TGTGCCAGCAGCTTTCAGAGGGCAGGCTACACCTTC. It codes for CASSFQRAGYTF.

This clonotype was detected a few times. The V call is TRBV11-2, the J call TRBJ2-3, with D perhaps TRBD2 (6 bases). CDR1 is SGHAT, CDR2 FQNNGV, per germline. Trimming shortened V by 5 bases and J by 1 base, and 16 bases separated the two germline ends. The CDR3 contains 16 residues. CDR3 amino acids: CASSGTGLSGTDTQYF. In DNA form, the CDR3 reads TGTGCCAGCAGCGGGACGGGACTTTCTGGCACAGATACGCAGTATTTT.

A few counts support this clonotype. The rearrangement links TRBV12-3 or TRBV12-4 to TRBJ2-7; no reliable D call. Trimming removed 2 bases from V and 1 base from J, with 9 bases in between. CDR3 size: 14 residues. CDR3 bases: TGTGCCAGCAGTTTACGAAGTAGTTCCTACGAGCAGTACTTC. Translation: CASSLRSSSYEQYF.

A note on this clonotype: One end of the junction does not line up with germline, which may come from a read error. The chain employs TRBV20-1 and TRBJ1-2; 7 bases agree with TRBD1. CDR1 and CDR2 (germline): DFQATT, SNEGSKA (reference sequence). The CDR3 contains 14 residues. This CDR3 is CSPRGDAGGYGYTF. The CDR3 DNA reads TGCAGTCCTAGGGGGGATGCAGGGGGTTATGGCTACACCTTC.

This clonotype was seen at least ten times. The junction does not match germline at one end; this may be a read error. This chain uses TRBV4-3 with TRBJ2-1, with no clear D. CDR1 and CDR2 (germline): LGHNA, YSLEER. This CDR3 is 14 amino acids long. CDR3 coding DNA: TGCGCCAGCAGCCAAGATCCAGCCTACGATGAGCAGTTCTTC. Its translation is CASSQDPAYDEQFF.

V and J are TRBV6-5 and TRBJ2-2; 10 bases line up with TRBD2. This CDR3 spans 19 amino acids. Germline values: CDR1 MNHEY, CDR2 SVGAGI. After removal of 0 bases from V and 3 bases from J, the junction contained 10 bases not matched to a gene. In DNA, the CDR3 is TGTGCCAGCAGTTACTCGAACATCGTCAGCGGGGGGGACACCGGGGAGCTGTTTTTT. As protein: CASSYSNIVSGGDTGELFF.

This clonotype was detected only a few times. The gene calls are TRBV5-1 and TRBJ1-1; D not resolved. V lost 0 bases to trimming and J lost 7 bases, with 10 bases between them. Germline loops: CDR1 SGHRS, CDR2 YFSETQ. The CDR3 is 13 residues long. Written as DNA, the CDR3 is TGCGCCAGCAGCTTGGGGCAAGCCCTTGAAGCTTTCTTT. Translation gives CASSLGQALEAFF. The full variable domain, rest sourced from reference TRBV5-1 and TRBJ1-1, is KAGVTQTPRYLIKTRGQQVTLSCSPISGHRSVSWYQQTPGQGLQFLFEYFSETQRNKGNFPGRFSGRQFSNSRSEMNVSTLELGDSALYLCASSLGQALEAFFGQGTRLTVV.

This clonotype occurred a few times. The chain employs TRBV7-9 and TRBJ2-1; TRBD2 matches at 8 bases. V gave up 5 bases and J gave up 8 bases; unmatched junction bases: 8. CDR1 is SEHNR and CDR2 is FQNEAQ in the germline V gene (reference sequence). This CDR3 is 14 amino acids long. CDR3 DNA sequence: TGTGCCAGCAGCCCACTTGGACTAGCCGATGAGCAGTTCTTC. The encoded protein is CASSPLGLADEQFF.

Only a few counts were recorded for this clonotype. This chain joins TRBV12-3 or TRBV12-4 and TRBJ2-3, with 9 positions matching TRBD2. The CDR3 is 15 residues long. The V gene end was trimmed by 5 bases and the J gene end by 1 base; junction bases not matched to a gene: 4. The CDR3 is CASSPSGGRTDTQYF. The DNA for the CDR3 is TGTGCCAGCAGTCCCAGCGGGGGGCGCACAGATACGCAGTATTTT.

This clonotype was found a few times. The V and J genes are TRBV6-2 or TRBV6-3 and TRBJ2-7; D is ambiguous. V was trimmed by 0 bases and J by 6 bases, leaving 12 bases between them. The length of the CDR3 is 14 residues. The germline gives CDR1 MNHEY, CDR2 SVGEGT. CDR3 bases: TGTGCCAGCAGTTACTCTTCTACCGGCGTCGAGCAGTACTTC. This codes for CASSYSSTGVEQYF.

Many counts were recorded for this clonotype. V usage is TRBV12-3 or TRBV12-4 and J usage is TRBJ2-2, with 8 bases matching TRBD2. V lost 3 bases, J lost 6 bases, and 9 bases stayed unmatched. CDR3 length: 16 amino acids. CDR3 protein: CASSFTGTRNPGELFF. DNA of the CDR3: TGTGCCAGCAGTTTTACCGGGACTAGGAATCCCGGGGAGCTGTTTTTT.

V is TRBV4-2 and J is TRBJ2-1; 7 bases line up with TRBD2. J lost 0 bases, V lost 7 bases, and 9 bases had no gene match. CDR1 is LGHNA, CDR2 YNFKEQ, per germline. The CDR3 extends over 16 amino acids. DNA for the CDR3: TGTGCCAGCATCCCAAGACGCGGGAGCTCCTACAATGAGCAGTTCTTC. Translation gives CASIPRRGSSYNEQFF.

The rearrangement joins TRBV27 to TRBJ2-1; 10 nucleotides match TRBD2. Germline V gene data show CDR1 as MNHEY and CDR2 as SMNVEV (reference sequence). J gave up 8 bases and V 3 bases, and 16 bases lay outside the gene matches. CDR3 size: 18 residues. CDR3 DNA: TGTGCCAGCAGTTTTAGCGGGGCTAGCGGGAGTCAGTACGATGAGCAGTTCTTC. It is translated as CASSFSGASGSQYDEQFF.

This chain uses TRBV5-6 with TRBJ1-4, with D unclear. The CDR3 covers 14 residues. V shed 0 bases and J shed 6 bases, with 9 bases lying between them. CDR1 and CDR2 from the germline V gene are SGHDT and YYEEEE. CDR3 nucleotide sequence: TGTGCCAGCAGCTTGGGGATCTGGGATGAAAAACTGTTTTTT. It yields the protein CASSLGIWDEKLFF.